One sample yielded the 30 T cell receptor beta chains listed below, sequenced in a study of shared clonotypes between healthy human individuals. Clones were read by immunoSEQ multiplex PCR, and TCRdb kept only the in-frame ones, dropping some. Of about 1.1 million clones listed, roughly 77% are singletons. Sequencing was carried out using memory CD4+ T cells from PBMCs. Subset given: CD45RA-negative fraction. The receptors here all came from a man aged 18-30 years in good health. Some clones in this sample may be carry-over from other donors' samples.

The gene calls are TRBV6-5 and TRBJ1-1; D call uncertain. The CDR3 is made up of 13 amino acids. The germline gives CDR1 MNHEY, CDR2 SVGAGI. V was pared by 7 bases and J by 0 bases, with 9 bases between. CDR3 protein: CASTPSVNTEAFF. The CDR3 region has the DNA TGTGCCAGCACCCCCTCGGTGAACACTGAAGCTTTCTTT.

The sample holds a few counts of this clone. The chain employs TRBV6-1 and TRBJ1-5; 10 bases match TRBD1. From germline, CDR1 is MNHNS and CDR2 SASEGT. The CDR3 runs 14 residues. V lost 7 bases, J lost 6 bases, and 6 bases stayed unmatched. The CDR3 DNA follows: TGTGCCAGCATGGGACAGGGGAAGGCTCAGCCCCAGCATTTT. Translating gives CASMGQGKAQPQHF.

This clone came up a few times. The sample has other DNA sequences that encode this CDR3 too. The J gene is TRBJ2-1, the V gene TRBV28; D remains unclear. CDR1 and CDR2 from the germline V gene are MDHEN and SYDVKM. V was pared by 2 bases and J by 7 bases, with 3 bases between. This CDR3 comprises 11 residues. The DNA for the CDR3 is TGTGCCAGCAGTTTAAGGAATGAGCAGTTCTTC. Translated, it gives CASSLRNEQFF. Filled out from reference TRBV28 and TRBJ2-1, the complete variable domain reads DVKVTQSSRYLVKRTGEKVFLECVQDMDHENMFWYRQDPGLGLRLIYFSYDVKMKEKGDIPEGYSVSREKKERFSLILESASTNQTSMYLCASSLRNEQFFGPGTRLTVL.

This chain uses TRBV9 with TRBJ1-2; no clear D gene. The germline V gene encodes CDR1 SGDLS and CDR2 YYNGEE. With 2 bases removed from V and 11 bases from J, the gap between germline ends came to 22 bases. This CDR3 comprises 15 residues. The CDR3 reads CASSVDSGPTRGYTF. CDR3 DNA: TGTGCCAGCAGCGTGGATTCGGGTCCCACCCGGGGATACACCTTC.

This clone was counted a single time. The chain has TRBV29-1 and TRBJ2-3; the D call may be TRBD1 or TRBD2 (5 bases each). The CDR3 is 13 amino acids. Trimming took 7 bases from V and 2 from J, leaving 13 bases between them. Germline V gene sequence: CDR1 SQVTM, CDR2 ANQGSEA. CDR3 DNA: TGCAGCGCACAACCGGGGCTCACAGATACGCAGTATTTT. The encoded protein is CSAQPGLTDTQYF.

This clone was observed a handful of times. V is TRBV5-6 and J is TRBJ2-7, with 10 nucleotides matching TRBD2. The germline V gene has CDR1 SGHDT and CDR2 YYEEEE. V was pared by 4 bases and J by 6 bases, with 4 bases of the junction left unmatched. This CDR3 comprises 13 residues. CDR3 sequence reads: CASSLAGVGEQYF. In DNA, the CDR3 is TGTGCCAGCAGCCTAGCGGGAGTGGGCGAGCAGTACTTC.

The CDR3, as DNA: TGTGCCAGCAGCTTACGGGTGAATGAGCAGTTCTTC. It codes for CASSLRVNEQFF. The chain is built from TRBV7-2 and TRBJ2-1, with D unclear. The V end lost 2 bases, the J end lost 7 bases, and 6 bases lay between the germline ends. Germline V gene data show CDR1 as SGHTA and CDR2 as FQGNSA. This CDR3 is 12 amino acids long. Full variable domain (outside the CDR3, taken from reference TRBV7-2 and TRBJ2-1): GAGVSQSPSNKVTEKGKDVELRCDPISGHTALYWYRQSLGQGLEFLIYFQGNSAPDKSGLPSDRFSAERTGGSVSTLTIQRTQQEDSAVYLCASSLRVNEQFFGPGTRLTVL.

The chain employs TRBV14 and TRBJ2-3, with D perhaps matching TRBD2 (6 bases). The CDR3 spans 17 residues. V was trimmed by 1 base and J by 5 bases, leaving 19 bases between them. Germline V CDR1 and CDR2: SGHDN, FVKESK. CDR3 DNA sequence: TGTGCCAGCAGCCAAGGGCGACGCGGGAAGTTTGTAGATACGCAGTATTTT. Protein sequence: CASSQGRRGKFVDTQYF. The variable domain in full, with the rest retrieved from reference TRBV14 and TRBJ2-3, is EAGVTQFPSHSVIEKGQTVTLRCDPISGHDNLYWYRRVMGKEIKFLLHFVKESKQDESGMPNNRFLAERTGGTYSTLKVQPAELEDSGVYFCASSQGRRGKFVDTQYFGPGTRLTVL.

The chain couples TRBV5-1 to TRBJ2-7, with D unresolved. V lost 0 bases to trimming and J lost 1 base, with 8 bases between them. The CDR3 sequence is 14 residues long. From germline, CDR1 is SGHRS and CDR2 YFSETQ. CDR3 amino acids: CASSLGGGSYEQYF. CDR3 nucleotide sequence: TGCGCCAGCAGCTTGGGTGGCGGTTCCTACGAGCAGTACTTC. Complete variable domain (other parts from reference TRBV5-1 and TRBJ2-7): KAGVTQTPRYLIKTRGQQVTLSCSPISGHRSVSWYQQTPGQGLQFLFEYFSETQRNKGNFPGRFSGRQFSNSRSEMNVSTLELGDSALYLCASSLGGGSYEQYFGPGTRLTVT.

The rearrangement links TRBV10-3 to TRBJ2-7, with TRBD1 as a possible D gene (9 bases). V was cut by 9 bases and J by 5 bases, with 20 bases left in between. CDR1 is ENHRY, CDR2 SYGVKD, per germline. The CDR3 sequence is 14 residues long. CDR3 protein: CAIAGDRDSNEQYF. CDR3 bases: TGTGCCATAGCGGGGGACAGGGACTCTAACGAGCAGTACTTC.

Of note for this clone: Different DNA sequences within this sample yield the same CDR3. The chain employs TRBV28 and TRBJ2-7; D is unresolved. The CDR3 totals 12 residues. The germline V and J ends were trimmed by 5 bases and 4 bases, with 9 bases remaining between them. Germline V CDR1 and CDR2: MDHEN, SYDVKM. The CDR3 DNA is TGTGCCAGCAGTCCCCGGATATACGAGCAGTACTTC. Amino acids: CASSPRIYEQYF.

The chain is built from TRBV7-8 and TRBJ1-1; D unresolved. The CDR3 runs to 14 residues. V was pared by 3 bases and J by 4 bases, with 12 bases between. Germline V CDR1 and CDR2: SGHVS, FQNEAQ. The DNA of the CDR3 is TGTGCCAGCAGCTTGGACGGGTGGGGCACTGAAGCTTTCTTT. This codes for CASSLDGWGTEAFF.

The chain has TRBV15 and TRBJ2-1; TRBD2 agrees at 7 bases. Germline trimming cut 7 bases from V and 0 bases from J; bases unmatched to any gene: 9. The CDR3 has 16 residues. Germline V gene sequence: CDR1 LNHNV, CDR2 YYDKDF (reference sequence). The CDR3 nucleotides are TGTGCCACCATAAAGACTAGCAGGAGCTCCTACAATGAGCAGTTCTTC. Translating gives CATIKTSRSSYNEQFF.

This clone turned up a few times. The chain uses TRBV6-6 and TRBJ1-5; 8 bases are shared with TRBD1. Germline CDR1 is MNHNY and CDR2 is SVGAGI (reference sequence). The CDR3 totals 13 residues. The V gene end was trimmed by 8 bases and the J gene end by 2 bases; junction bases not matched to a gene: 2. The CDR3 here is CASAGQGNQPQHF. CDR3 nucleotide sequence: TGTGCCAGCGCGGGACAGGGCAATCAGCCCCAGCATTTT.

This chain connects TRBV5-1 to TRBJ1-5; a possible D gene is TRBD1 (6 bases). V gave up 0 bases and J gave up 7 bases, with 14 bases separating them. The V gene's germline CDR1 is SGHRS and CDR2 YFSETQ. There are 15 residues in the CDR3. The CDR3 DNA sequence: TGCGCCAGCAGCTTGGATTCGGGGGCGGACCAGCCCCAGCATTTT. Amino acids: CASSLDSGADQPQHF. Full variable domain (remainder filled in from reference TRBV5-1 and TRBJ1-5): KAGVTQTPRYLIKTRGQQVTLSCSPISGHRSVSWYQQTPGQGLQFLFEYFSETQRNKGNFPGRFSGRQFSNSRSEMNVSTLELGDSALYLCASSLDSGADQPQHFGDGTRLSIL.

Ten or more counts support this clone. This chain uses TRBV5-1 with TRBJ2-7, with a tentative D call TRBD1 (7 bases). CDR3 length equals 15 residues. Germline V CDR1 and CDR2: SGHRS, YFSETQ. Deletions cut 3 bases from V and 4 bases from J, with 17 bases between. For the CDR3, the DNA is TGCGCCAGCAGCTCAGGGGGGACGGTGAGATACGAGCAGTACTTC. Its protein product is CASSSGGTVRYEQYF.

The chain couples TRBV4-3 to TRBJ2-3, with 9 bases aligning to TRBD2. This CDR3 contains 17 residues. Per the germline V gene, CDR1 is LGHNA and CDR2 is YSLEER. The trim removed 0 bases at V and 5 bases at J, leaving 9 bases unmatched. CDR3 in amino acids: CASSQDYGTSPLDTQYF. CDR3 in DNA: TGCGCCAGCAGCCAAGATTATGGGACTAGCCCCCTAGATACGCAGTATTTT.

The chain employs TRBV18 and TRBJ1-5; 8 bases are a match to TRBD1. Per germline, CDR1 KGHSH and CDR2 LQKENI. The CDR3 loop spans 14 amino acids. V dropped 4 bases and J dropped 3; count of bases not matched to a gene: 2. CDR3 residues: CASSQGQDNQPQHF. The DNA for the CDR3 is TGTGCCAGCTCACAGGGACAGGACAATCAGCCCCAGCATTTT.

Ten or more counts support this clone. This chain links TRBV2 with TRBJ1-2; a possible D gene is TRBD1 (6 bases). The CDR3 runs to 14 residues. V was cut by 8 bases and J by 3 bases, with 16 bases left in between. The germline V gene encodes CDR1 SNHLY and CDR2 FYNNEI. The CDR3 sequence is CASGLRGRDYGYTF. CDR3 coding DNA: TGTGCCAGCGGACTCAGGGGCCGCGACTATGGCTACACCTTC.

This clone was counted only a few times. This chain links TRBV7-9 with TRBJ1-2; TRBD1 is a possible D gene (6 bases). Germline assignment: CDR1 SEHNR and CDR2 FQNEAQ (reference sequence). V was trimmed by 5 bases and J by 4 bases, leaving 11 bases between them. The CDR3 sequence is 13 residues long. As DNA, the CDR3 is TGTGCCAGCAGCCCTTTGGACAGCTATGGCTACACCTTC. Its translation: CASSPLDSYGYTF.

The J gene is TRBJ1-2, the V gene TRBV2; weak D call: TRBD1 (6 bases). There are 18 residues in the CDR3. The V gene lost 6 bases and the J gene lost 4 bases, with 27 bases spanning the gap. The germline V gene has CDR1 SNHLY and CDR2 FYNNEI. The CDR3 reads CASSGRGALSDSPYGYTF. The CDR3 DNA is TGTGCCAGCAGCGGTCGGGGGGCGTTATCGGACAGCCCCTATGGCTACACCTTC.

J is TRBJ1-4 and V is TRBV4-2; 7 bases agree with TRBD1. Germline CDR1 LGHNA, CDR2 YNFKEQ. The CDR3 consists of 15 residues. The ends lost 0 bases at V and 12 bases at J; junction bases unmatched: 10. The CDR3 DNA sequence: TGTGCCAGCAGCCAAGAAGGGACAGCCCGGGGGGAACTGTTTTTT. Translated, it gives CASSQEGTARGELFF.

This clone turned up a few times. DNA of the CDR3: TGCAGCGTTAAACGTGGGACAGGGGCCAGCGGGAGGGCTACCCAGGCTGAGCAGTTCTTC. This sequence encodes CSVKRGTGASGRATQAEQFF. This chain connects TRBV29-1 to TRBJ2-1; TRBD1 or TRBD2 may be the D gene (10 bases each). The CDR3 runs 20 residues. The germline V and J ends were trimmed by 5 bases and 9 bases, with 38 bases remaining between them. Germline V gene sequence: CDR1 SQVTM, CDR2 ANQGSEA.

The chain employs TRBV28 and TRBJ2-5; TRBD2 agrees at 10 bases. CDR1 and CDR2 from the germline V gene are MDHEN and SYDVKM. The CDR3 extends over 17 amino acids. After removal of 2 bases from V and 1 base from J, the junction contained 7 bases not matched to a gene. In nucleotides, the CDR3 is TGTGCCAGCAGTTTACCCCAGACTAGCGGGCGCCAAGAGACCCAGTACTTC. It translates to CASSLPQTSGRQETQYF.

V is TRBV5-1 and J is TRBJ1-5; 9 positions match TRBD1. The CDR3 is 15 amino acids. Germline loops: CDR1 SGHRS, CDR2 YFSETQ. J was trimmed by 4 bases and V by 4 bases; bases with no gene match: 6. The CDR3: CASSLTGGINQPQHF. CDR3 nucleotide sequence: TGCGCCAGCAGCCTGACAGGGGGAATAAATCAGCCCCAGCATTTT. Variable domain in full (rest from reference TRBV5-1 and TRBJ1-5): KAGVTQTPRYLIKTRGQQVTLSCSPISGHRSVSWYQQTPGQGLQFLFEYFSETQRNKGNFPGRFSGRQFSNSRSEMNVSTLELGDSALYLCASSLTGGINQPQHFGDGTRLSIL.

The J gene is TRBJ1-2, the V gene TRBV10-3; D is uncertain. Per germline, CDR1 ENHRY and CDR2 SYGVKD. This CDR3 region has 12 residues. V was clipped by 3 bases and J by 4 bases, with 6 bases between them. CDR3 region: CAISDPGYGYTF. In DNA form, the CDR3 reads TGTGCCATCAGTGATCCAGGCTATGGCTACACCTTC.

The gene calls are TRBV5-1 and TRBJ2-7; 11 bases are shared with TRBD2. V shed 5 bases and J 6 bases; nucleotides not matched to a gene: 10. Germline CDR1 SGHRS, CDR2 YFSETQ. The CDR3 length is 15 residues. CDR3 residues: CASRKIAGGTPEQYF. The CDR3 bases are TGCGCCAGCAGGAAGATAGCGGGAGGGACCCCCGAGCAGTACTTC.

The rearrangement uses TRBV7-8 and TRBJ2-1, with D uncertain. The V end lost 0 bases, the J end lost 3 bases, and 12 bases lay between the germline ends. Germline V gives CDR1 SGHVS, CDR2 FQNEAQ. The CDR3 runs 16 residues. The CDR3, as DNA: TGTGCCAGCAGCTTAGCGAGGTCTGATGGCTACAATGAGCAGTTCTTC. It codes for CASSLARSDGYNEQFF. The complete variable domain, with remaining parts taken from reference TRBV7-8 and TRBJ2-1, reads GAGVSQSPRYKVAKRGQDVALRCDPISGHVSLFWYQQALGQGPEFLTYFQNEAQLDKSGLPSDRFFAERPEGSVSTLKIQRTQQEDSAVYLCASSLARSDGYNEQFFGPGTRLTVL.

The chain joins TRBV7-2 to TRBJ1-1; D is perhaps TRBD1 (6 bases). Trimming shortened V by 5 bases and J by 5 bases, and 18 bases separated the two germline ends. This CDR3 is built from 15 residues. Germline lookup yields CDR1 SGHTA and CDR2 FQGNSA. The CDR3 reads CASSLRGGGGTEAFF. CDR3 coding DNA: TGTGCCAGCAGCCTCCGGGGAGGGGGAGGGACTGAAGCTTTCTTT.

V is TRBV28 and J is TRBJ2-7, with no clear D. The germline V gene encodes CDR1 MDHEN and CDR2 SYDVKM. The CDR3 extends over 10 amino acids. Trimming left V 8 bases short and J 5 bases short, with 7 bases between. CDR3 sequence reads: CASGPNEQYF. CDR3 DNA: TGTGCCAGCGGGCCGAACGAGCAGTACTTC.